The subject of this entry is one T cell receptor beta chain. A read error may produce the germline difference seen at one junction end. The length of the CDR3 is 16 residues. Germline-derived CDR1 and CDR2 are MDHEN and SYDVKM. This entry comes from a study of T cells after yellow fever vaccination. Using its own MiXCR run on the 5' RACE reads, TCRdb lists one record per CDR3 protein. Of over 100,000 distinct CDR3 sequences listed, 8.4% were seen once; the top ten hold around 25%. This receptor was obtained from a man aged 30 to 39 who received the YFV17D yellow fever vaccine. Here the sequenced sample was CD8+ T cells sorted from PBMCs, taken 45 days after the yellow fever booster vaccination. V usage is TRBV28 and J usage is TRBJ2-2; D perhaps matches TRBD1 (6 bases). CDR3 in amino acids: CGSLYNREGGTGELFF. CDR3 bases: TGTGGCAGCCTATACAACCGAGAAGGGGGCACCGGGGAGCTGTTTTTT.